This TCR beta chain was captured by sequencing in a study of shared clonotypes between healthy human individuals. Libraries were prepared by immunoSEQ multiplex PCR; TCRdb keeps only in-frame clonotypes and omits some of them. This sample carries some 2.1 million clones, around 93% of them seen once, and the ten largest clones take around 1.7%. In the naive CD8 group, cells lacked CD45RO and were positively selected for CCR7, so terminally differentiated effector memory CD45RA+ cells were left out. Study-level points and caveats: The researchers took only blood, and tissue repertoires probably look different. The rarefaction results pointed to incomplete sorted-subset sequencing despite large depth. An effect of sequencing depth on clonotype sharing among donors was expected.

Comment on this clone: The antigen remains undetermined.

V dropped 0 bases and J dropped 8 bases, with 13 bases sitting between them. This CDR3 contains 14 residues. CDR1 GTSNPN and CDR2 SVGIG come from the germline V gene (reference sequence). The chain has TRBV30 and TRBJ1-4; the D gene is possibly TRBD1 (5 bases). The sequence was collected from a man between 18 and 29 years old in good health. Some clones in this sample may be carry-over from other donors' samples. Sequences were obtained from naive CD8+ T cells from PBMCs. The CDR3 protein is CAWSVVTRGEKLFF. CDR3 coding DNA: TGTGCCTGGAGTGTGGTGACGAGGGGAGAAAAACTGTTTTTT.